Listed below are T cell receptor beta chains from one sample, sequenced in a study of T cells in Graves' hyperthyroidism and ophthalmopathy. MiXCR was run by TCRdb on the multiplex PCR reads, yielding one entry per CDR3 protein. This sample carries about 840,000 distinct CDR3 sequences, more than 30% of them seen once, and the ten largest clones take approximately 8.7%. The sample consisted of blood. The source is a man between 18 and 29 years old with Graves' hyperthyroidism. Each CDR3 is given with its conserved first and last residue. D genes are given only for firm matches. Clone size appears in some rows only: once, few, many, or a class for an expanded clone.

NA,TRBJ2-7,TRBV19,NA,TGTGCCAGTAGTATGTATGGGGGGATCAACTACGAGCAGTACTTC,CASSMYGGINYEQYF
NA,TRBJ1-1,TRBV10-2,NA,TGTGCCAGCTCACTCACAAGGGCGAACACTGAAGCTTTCTTT,CASSLTRANTEAFF
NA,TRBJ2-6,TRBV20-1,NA,TGCAGTGCGCTAGAGGCGACTGGGGCCAACGTCCTGACTTTC,CSALEATGANVLTF
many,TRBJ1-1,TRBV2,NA,TGTGCCAGCAGTGATCGGGGACTGAACACTGAAGCTTTCTTT,CASSDRGLNTEAFF
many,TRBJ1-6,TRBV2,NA,TGTGCCAGCAGGGTTCGTGGATCACCCCTCCACTTT,CASRVRGSPLHF
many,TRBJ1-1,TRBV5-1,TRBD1,TGTGCCAGCAGCTTGCAGGGGGACACTGAAGCTTTCTTT,CASSLQGDTEAFF
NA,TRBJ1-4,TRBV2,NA,TGTGCCAGCAGAAAGACTAGCGAAAAACTGTTTTTT,CASRKTSEKLFF
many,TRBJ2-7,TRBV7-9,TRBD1,TGTGCCAGCAGCGTTGGACAGGGGTTGGACGAGCAGTACTTC,CASSVGQGLDEQYF
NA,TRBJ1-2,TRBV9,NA,TGTGCCAGCAGCGTAGCTACGATGGGCGGAGGTATTGTCTACACCTTC,CASSVATMGGGIVYTF
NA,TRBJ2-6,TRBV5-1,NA,TGCGCCAGCAGCTTGGACAGGGCCAACGTCCTGACTTTC,CASSLDRANVLTF
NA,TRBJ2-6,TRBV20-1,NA,TGCAGTGCTAGAACTGTCCAGGGCGTCCTGACTTTC,CSARTVQGVLTF
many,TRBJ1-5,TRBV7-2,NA,TGTGCCAGCAGCTTAGAGGCATACAATCAGCCCCAGCATTTT,CASSLEAYNQPQHF
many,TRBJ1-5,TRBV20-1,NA,TGCAGTGCTAGTAATGGAAGGTGGCAGCCCCAGCATTTT,CSASNGRWQPQHF